These T cell receptor beta chains were read from a single sample in a study of T cell responses to AZD1222 COVID-19 vaccine. Clones were read by immunoSEQ multiplex PCR, and TCRdb kept only the in-frame ones, dropping some. This table holds 150,000 to 200,000 clones, about 89% found once. Sequenced here: peripheral blood, sampled on day 0 of AZD1222 vaccination. The receptor source for this set is an adult in good health. CDR3s include the opening cysteine and the closing phenylalanine or tryptophan. A D gene is named only where the DNA matches it firmly. Clone size is given for some rows only: seen once, a few or many times, or a class if the clone is expanded.

CDR3 length,D gene,J gene,clone size,V gene,CDR3 DNA,CDR3 protein
16,TRBD1,TRBJ2-5,few,TRBV11-2,TGTGCCAGCAGCCCATGGACGGACAGGGTAGAAGAGACCCAGTACTTC,CASSPWTDRVEETQYF
15,.,TRBJ1-1,.,TRBV6-5,TGTGCCAGCAGTTACTCCAGGCGTATGAACACTGAAGCTTTCTTT,CASSYSRRMNTEAFF
15,.,TRBJ1-5,.,TRBV30,TGTGCCTGGAGTGACTACCGGGATCTGGTCCAGCCCCAGCATTTT,CAWSDYRDLVQPQHF
14,.,TRBJ1-1,.,TRBV11-2,TGTGCCAGCAGCTTAGGAGGGTACAACACTGAAGCTTTCTTT,CASSLGGYNTEAFF
15,.,TRBJ2-2,.,TRBV30,TGTGCCTGGACGACCCTTAGCCTCGGCGCCGGGGAGCTGTTTTTT,CAWTTLSLGAGELFF
15,.,TRBJ1-5,.,TRBV7-2,TGTGCCAGCAGCCTCGGCTCCTCGGTAAATCAGCCCCAGCATTTT,CASSLGSSVNQPQHF
13,.,TRBJ2-1,.,TRBV5-4,TGTGCCAGCACCGATGGGATCTGGAATGAGCAGTTCTTC,CASTDGIWNEQFF
16,TRBD2,TRBJ2-3,.,TRBV18,TGTGCCAGCTCCGGAGGAAGCGGGAGGAGCACAGATACGCAGTATTTT,CASSGGSGRSTDTQYF
15,.,TRBJ2-5,.,TRBV4-2,TGTGCCAGCAGCTTAGATGTCCTAGAGGGGGAGACCCAGTACTTC,CASSLDVLEGETQYF
17,TRBD1,TRBJ2-1,few,TRBV7-9,TGTGCCAGCAGCCCCTACGCCGGGACAGGGGGCGAGGGTGAGCAGTTCTTC,CASSPYAGTGGEGEQFF
16,.,TRBJ1-2,.,TRBV15,TGTGCCACCAGCAGAGATAAACTCACAGCTAACTATGGCTACACCTTC,CATSRDKLTANYGYTF
14,.,TRBJ1-1,.,TRBV19,TGTGCCAGTAGTAACCAGCTTAAGAACACTGAAGCTTTCTTT,CASSNQLKNTEAFF
15,TRBD1,TRBJ2-4,.,TRBV3-1/TRBV3-2,TGTGCCAGCAGCCAGGAGAGGACAGGGCGGAACATTCAGTACTTC,CASSQERTGRNIQYF
16,.,TRBJ1-3,.,TRBV3-1/TRBV3-2,TGTGCCAGCAGCCAAGAAGGAGGGGGTTCCGGAAACACCATATATTTT,CASSQEGGGSGNTIYF
19,TRBD2,TRBJ2-2,.,TRBV6-6,TGTGCCAGCAGTCCCCGGGGACTAGCGGGAGGTACGAACACCGGGGAGCTGTTTTTT,CASSPRGLAGGTNTGELFF
14,.,TRBJ1-1,.,TRBV5-1,TGCGCCAGCAAACTGGACGGTGTGAACACTGAAGCTTTCTTT,CASKLDGVNTEAFF
13,.,TRBJ2-3,.,TRBV5-1,TGCGCCAGCAGCTCTCAACGGGGAGATACGCAGTATTTT,CASSSQRGDTQYF
13,.,TRBJ2-5,few,TRBV10-3,TGTGCCGTCCTAGCGCGTGGGGGAGAGACCCAGTACTTC,CAVLARGGETQYF
17,TRBD1,TRBJ2-1,.,TRBV29-1,TGCAGCGTTAGGGAAGGACAGGGAATCTCCTCCTACAATGAGCAGTTCTTC,CSVREGQGISSYNEQFF
14,.,TRBJ1-1,.,TRBV11-3,TGTGCCAGCAGCGGGCGGGGAGGAAACACTGAAGCTTTCTTT,CASSGRGGNTEAFF
14,.,TRBJ1-2,once,TRBV6-5,TGTGCCAGCAGTTCGCTCAGGGGAACGGGGGGCTACACCTTC,CASSSLRGTGGYTF
13,.,TRBJ1-1,.,TRBV19,TGTGCCAGTATTGGGTCTATTGGGGCACAAGCTTTCTTT,CASIGSIGAQAFF
13,.,TRBJ1-5,.,TRBV18,TGTGCCAGCTCACCAGATAGATCTCAGCCCCAGCATTTT,CASSPDRSQPQHF
11,.,TRBJ1-4,.,TRBV15,TGTGCCACCAGCAGGGGGCCGGGGCTGTTTTTT,CATSRGPGLFF
15,TRBD1,TRBJ2-1,.,TRBV18,TGTGCCAGCTCACCGGGACAGGGTAATATCGATGAGCAGTTCTTC,CASSPGQGNIDEQFF
16,.,TRBJ2-1,.,TRBV28,TGTGCCAGCAATTCGCCTAGGCTAGTTGTTGCCAATGAGCAGTTCTTC,CASNSPRLVVANEQFF